This T cell receptor (beta chain) was identified in a study of beta chain features in type 1 diabetes. Background on the study: Taken together, all samples contributed nearly 110 million examined sorted cells.

Sorted populations all exceeded 95% purity. Expressed TCRB transcripts were sequenced because the entire RNA isolate underwent reverse transcription. Here immunoSEQ multiplex PCR was the method, and the copy in TCRdb shows in-frame clones only, minus some. The repertoire holds about 150,000 clones, with approximately 8.1% as singletons. About this clone itself: What it binds is unknown.

Whole-study findings and limits: The naive, central memory and Treg TCRB repertoires looked more alike in patients than they did in healthy donors.

The junction had 11 bases not matched to a gene; V was cut back by 6 bases and J by 9 bases. CDR3 size: 15 residues. The germline CDR1 and CDR2 sequences are MNHEY and SVGAGI. The chain employs TRBV6-5 and TRBJ2-1, with 10 bases fitting TRBD2. Sequencing input: central memory CD4+ T cells from blood. This clonotype was sampled from a man aged 18 to 30 in good health. CDR3 in amino acids: CASRPGTSVRGEQFF. Here the CDR3 DNA reads TGTGCCAGCAGACCCGGGACTAGCGTTCGGGGTGAGCAGTTCTTC.